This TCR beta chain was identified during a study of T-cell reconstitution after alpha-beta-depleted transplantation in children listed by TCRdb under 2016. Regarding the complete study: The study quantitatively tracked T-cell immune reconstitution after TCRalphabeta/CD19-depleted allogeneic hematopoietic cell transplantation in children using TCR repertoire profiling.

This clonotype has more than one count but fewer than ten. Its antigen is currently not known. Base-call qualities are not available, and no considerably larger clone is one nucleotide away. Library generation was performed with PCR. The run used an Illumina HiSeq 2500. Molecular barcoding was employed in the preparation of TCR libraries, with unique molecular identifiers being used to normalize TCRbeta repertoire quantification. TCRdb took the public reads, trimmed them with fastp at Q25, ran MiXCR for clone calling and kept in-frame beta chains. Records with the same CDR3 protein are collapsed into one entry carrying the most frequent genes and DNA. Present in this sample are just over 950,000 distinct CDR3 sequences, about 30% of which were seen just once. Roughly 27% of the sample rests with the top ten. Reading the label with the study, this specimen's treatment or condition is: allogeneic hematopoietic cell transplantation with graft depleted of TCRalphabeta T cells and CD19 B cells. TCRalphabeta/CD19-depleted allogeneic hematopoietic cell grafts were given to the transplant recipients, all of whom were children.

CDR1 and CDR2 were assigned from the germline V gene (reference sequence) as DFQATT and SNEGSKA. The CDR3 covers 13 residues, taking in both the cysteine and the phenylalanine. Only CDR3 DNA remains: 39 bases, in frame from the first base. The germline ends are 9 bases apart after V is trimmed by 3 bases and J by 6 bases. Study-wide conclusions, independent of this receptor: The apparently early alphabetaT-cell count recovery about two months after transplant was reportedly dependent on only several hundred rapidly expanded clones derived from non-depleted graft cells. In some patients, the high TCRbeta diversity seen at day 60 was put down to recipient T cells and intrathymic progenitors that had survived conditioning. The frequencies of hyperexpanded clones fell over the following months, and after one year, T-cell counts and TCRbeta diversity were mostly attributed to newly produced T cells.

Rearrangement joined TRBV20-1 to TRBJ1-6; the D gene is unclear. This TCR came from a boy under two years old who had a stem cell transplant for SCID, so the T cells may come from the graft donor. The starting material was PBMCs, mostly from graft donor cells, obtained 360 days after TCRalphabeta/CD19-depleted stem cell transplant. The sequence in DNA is TGCAGTGCTAGTTCAGGCCTTAATTCACCCCTCCACTTT. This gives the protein CSASSGLNSPLHF.